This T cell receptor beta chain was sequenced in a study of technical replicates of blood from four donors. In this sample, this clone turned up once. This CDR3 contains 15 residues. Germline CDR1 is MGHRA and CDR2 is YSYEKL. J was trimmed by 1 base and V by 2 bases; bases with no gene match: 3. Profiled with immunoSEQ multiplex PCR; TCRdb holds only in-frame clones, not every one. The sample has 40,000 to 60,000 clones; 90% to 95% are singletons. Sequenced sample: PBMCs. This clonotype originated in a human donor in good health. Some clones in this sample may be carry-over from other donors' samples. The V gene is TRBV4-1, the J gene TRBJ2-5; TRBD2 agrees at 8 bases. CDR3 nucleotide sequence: TGCGCCAGCAGCCAACGCGGGGGGTTCCAAGAGACCCAGTACTTC. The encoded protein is CASSQRGGFQETQYF.